Shown below are 14 T cell receptor beta chains from a single sample sequenced in a study of CD8+ T cells in alopecia areata. Treatment in this sample: oral pan-JAK inhibitor, 5-10 mg twice daily. Once RNA had been extracted, it was reverse transcribed into cDNA to act as the sequencing template. This table comes from immunoSEQ multiplex PCR, and its TCRdb copy is limited to in-frame clones, with some not included. The sample holds 160,000 or so clones, less than 70% seen once. Material: CD4+ T cells sorted from blood, obtained at week 4, from a patient treated with tofacitinib. The receptor source for this set is a human donor with alopecia areata.

This clone was recorded a few times. The CDR3 region has the DNA TGTGCCAGCAGCTTTATCGGGGGCTACTCACCCCTCCACTTT. Amino acid sequence: CASSFIGGYSPLHF. The chain employs TRBV7-2 and TRBJ1-6, with TRBD1 as a possible D gene (6 bases). The CDR3 runs to 14 residues. Germline V gives CDR1 SGHTA, CDR2 FQGNSA. With 3 bases removed from V and 10 bases from J, the gap between germline ends came to 13 bases.

The chain has TRBV20-1 and TRBJ2-7; D not resolved. There are 11 residues in the CDR3. The germline gives CDR1 DFQATT, CDR2 SNEGSKA (reference sequence). V lost 7 bases and J 2 bases, leaving 9 bases between the germline ends. In DNA, the CDR3 is TGCAGTGTCTCTACTCCCTACGAGCAGTACTTC. Its protein product is CSVSTPYEQYF.

The chain couples TRBV27 to TRBJ1-2; 7 positions match TRBD1. This CDR3 is 15 amino acids long. In germline, CDR1 is MNHEY, CDR2 SMNVEV (reference sequence). The junction had 8 bases not matched to a gene; V was cut back by 5 bases and J by 2 bases. Here the CDR3 DNA reads TGTGCCAGCAGTCCAGGGGGTTCGGGAAACTATGGCTACACCTTC. Encoded protein: CASSPGGSGNYGYTF.

The V and J genes are TRBV29-1 and TRBJ2-7; 7 positions agree with TRBD1. Per the germline V gene, CDR1 is SQVTM and CDR2 is ANQGSEA. This CDR3 region has 13 residues. The junction had 9 bases not matched to a gene; V was cut back by 5 bases and J by 5 bases. CDR3 in amino acids: CSVQKGGRDEQYF. In nucleotides, the CDR3 is TGCAGCGTTCAGAAAGGGGGCAGGGACGAGCAGTACTTC.

The rearrangement links TRBV5-1 to TRBJ2-3, with no clear D. V was pared by 4 bases and J by 2 bases, with 14 bases between. The length of the CDR3 is 15 residues. In germline, CDR1 is SGHRS, CDR2 YFSETQ. The CDR3, as DNA: TGCGCCAGCAGCCTCGCACGGGCCTCCACAGATACGCAGTATTTT. It specifies CASSLARASTDTQYF.

The CDR3 region is CSAPGLPSSYNEQFF. CDR3 DNA: TGCAGCGCCCCGGGACTCCCAAGCTCCTACAATGAGCAGTTCTTC. The V call is TRBV29-1, the J call TRBJ2-1; tentative D call: TRBD2 (6 bases). In germline, CDR1 is SQVTM, CDR2 ANQGSEA. The CDR3 loop spans 15 amino acids. Trimming pared 7 bases from V and 0 bases from J, leaving 16 bases between.

This rearrangement joins TRBV9 to TRBJ2-1; 9 bases align to TRBD2. V lost 4 bases, J lost 2 bases, and 4 bases stayed unmatched. Looked up from germline, CDR1 is SGDLS and CDR2 is YYNGEE. This CDR3 contains 15 residues. The CDR3 sequence: CASSFSSGAYNEQFF. The DNA for the CDR3 is TGTGCCAGCAGCTTTTCTAGCGGGGCCTACAATGAGCAGTTCTTC.

The rearrangement links TRBV5-1 to TRBJ2-5; tentative D call: TRBD2 (6 bases). The CDR3 has 16 residues. V was shortened by 0 bases and J by 2 bases, with 14 bases between the two germline ends. Looked up from germline, CDR1 is SGHRS and CDR2 is YFSETQ. This CDR3 is CASSLAPLGGQETQYF. As DNA, the CDR3 is TGCGCCAGCAGCTTGGCCCCGTTGGGGGGACAAGAGACCCAGTACTTC.

The gene calls are TRBV7-6 and TRBJ2-2; no reliable D call. Between the trimmed V and J ends, which lost 4 bases and 5 bases, there was a span of 17 bases. Per the germline V gene, CDR1 is SGHVS and CDR2 is FNYEAQ. CDR3 length: 16 residues. In nucleotides, the CDR3 is TGTGCCAGCAGCTCACCGATGGCCTCTAAGACCGGGGAGCTGTTTTTT. It specifies CASSSPMASKTGELFF.

This clone was counted between two and nine times. The chain links TRBV5-1 to TRBJ2-5; maybe TRBD1 (7 bases). The V gene lost 3 bases and the J gene lost 2 bases, with 14 bases spanning the gap. Germline CDR1 reads SGHRS; CDR2 reads YFSETQ. This CDR3 comprises 15 residues. The CDR3 sequence is CASSSAGTAQETQYF. The CDR3 bases are TGCGCCAGCAGCTCGGCGGGGACAGCACAAGAGACCCAGTACTTC.

The chain employs TRBV9 and TRBJ1-1; possible D gene TRBD1, 5 bases. The V end was cut by 4 bases, the J end by 4 bases, with 14 bases between. This CDR3 has 14 residues. Germline lookup yields CDR1 SGDLS and CDR2 YYNGEE. Here the CDR3 DNA reads TGTGCCAGCAGCTCCCAGGCTAGGGGCACTGAAGCTTTCTTT. This codes for CASSSQARGTEAFF. The full variable domain, completed using reference TRBV9 and TRBJ1-1, is DSGVTQTPKHLITATGQRVTLRCSPRSGDLSVYWYQQSLDQGLQFLIQYYNGEERAKGNILERFSAQQFPDLHSELNLSSLELGDSALYFCASSSQARGTEAFFGQGTRLTVV.

The chain employs TRBV5-6 and TRBJ2-6, with D possibly TRBD1 on 5 matching bases. Germline V gives CDR1 SGHDT, CDR2 YYEEEE. Trimming removed 4 bases from V and 2 bases from J, with 10 bases in between. The CDR3 covers 15 residues. CDR3 nucleotides: TGTGCCAGCAGCGCCCCAGGGCCTGGGGCCAACGTCCTGACTTTC. Protein: CASSAPGPGANVLTF.

V gene TRBV5-1 combines with J gene TRBJ2-1; 9 bases map to TRBD1. The trim removed 4 bases at V and 2 bases at J, leaving 7 bases unmatched. The CDR3 extends over 16 amino acids. Germline assignment: CDR1 SGHRS and CDR2 YFSETQ. This CDR3 reads CASSAMTGGTYNEQFF. DNA for the CDR3: TGCGCCAGCAGCGCGATGACAGGGGGTACCTACAATGAGCAGTTCTTC.

V usage is TRBV7-2 and J usage is TRBJ1-3, with D perhaps TRBD1 (6 bases). CDR3 size: 14 residues. The V end was cut by 3 bases, the J end by 4 bases, with 10 bases between. Germline-derived CDR1 and CDR2 are SGHTA and FQGNSA. The CDR3, as DNA: TGTGCCAGCAGCTTTTCGGGACAAGGAAACACCATATATTTT. It translates to CASSFSGQGNTIYF.